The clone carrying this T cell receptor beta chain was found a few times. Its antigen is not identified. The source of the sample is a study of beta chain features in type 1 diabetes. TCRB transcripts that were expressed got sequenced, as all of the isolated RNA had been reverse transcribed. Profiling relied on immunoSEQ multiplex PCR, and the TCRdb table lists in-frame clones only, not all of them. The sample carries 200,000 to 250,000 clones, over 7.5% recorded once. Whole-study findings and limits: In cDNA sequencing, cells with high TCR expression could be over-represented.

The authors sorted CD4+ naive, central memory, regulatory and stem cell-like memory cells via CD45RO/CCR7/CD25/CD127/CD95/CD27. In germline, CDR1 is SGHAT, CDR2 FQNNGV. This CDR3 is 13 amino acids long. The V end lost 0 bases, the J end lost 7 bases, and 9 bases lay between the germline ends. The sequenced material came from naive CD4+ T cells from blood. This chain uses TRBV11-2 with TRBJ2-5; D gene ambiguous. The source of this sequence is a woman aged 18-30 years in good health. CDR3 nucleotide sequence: TGTGCCAGCAGCTTAGATCGAGGCGGGACCCAGTACTTC. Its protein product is CASSLDRGGTQYF.